This T cell receptor beta chain was documented in a study of T cell clonality in common variable immunodeficiency (dated by TCRdb to between 2014 and 2017). Results and caveats for the whole study, not just this receptor: Patient heterogeneity within the CVID cohort put limits on correlating repertoire features with clinical complications. Although equal DNA input was used, an average of approximately 74,000 unique sequences per sample was obtained for controls, compared with about 31,547 for CVID samples. Reportedly, TCRbeta sequences from CVID had fewer deletions and N-nucleotide insertions, and highly modified clones with 13 or more V deletions were absent from CVID. CVID subjects shared fewer TCRbeta clones with each other than healthy controls did (p < 0.0001). According to the authors, finding the cause of the higher clonality in CVID would require sequencing the repertoires of T cell subpopulations. Increased TCRbeta clonality was found in CVID subjects compared with healthy controls (t-test p = 0.018), with the increase being most characteristic of about a third of subjects.

Of note for this clone: Its recognized antigen is unknown. The CDR3 goes on 3 residues after the read ends, and that part is filled in from the germline J gene.

CVID samples and control samples contributed equivalent amounts of genomic DNA as sequencing input. For every sample, a 60 bp segment covering the rearranged TCRbeta CDR3 region was amplified and then sequenced. The immunoSEQ assay, a bias-corrected multiplex PCR combined with high-throughput sequencing, was used to amplify TCRbeta. On the study's bioinformatics: Each unique nucleotide sequence was treated as a clone and annotated with V, D and J genes, copy number and frequency. Sequences were labeled productive if in frame, and non-productive if out of frame or containing stop codons. Clonality was calculated from Shannon's entropy as previously described. The predicted amino acid sequences of productive clones were used to derive the mean CDR3 Kyte-Doolittle hydropathy. The R hclust function was used to hierarchically cluster scaled V gene usage with Manhattan distance and complete linkage. Sharing of clones by CDR3 amino acid sequence was evaluated by resampling 12 repertoires per group over 100 rounds. The repertoires were searched for 70 published EBV-specific TCRbeta sequences and almost 250 published CMV-specific TCRbeta sequences. After a couple of CVID samples that produced fewer than 10,000 sequences were dropped from the analysis, 42 CVID repertoires remained. Entries here come from immuneACCESS through TCRdb and include only in-frame sequences with V and J called. Some clones fail to appear in such tables; in the studies checked, an unresolved V gene covers under half of the shortfall, and the cause of the remainder is unknown. V and J calls and clone size follow that table, whereas D and trimming were derived from the DNA. The sample counts about 15,000 clones, each observed more than once. The ten largest account for roughly 15% of the sample.

The CDR3 contains 16 residues, cysteine and phenylalanine counted. The DNA shown is the part of the CDR3 that was read: 39 bases, in frame from base 1. Sequences KGHSH (CDR1) and LQKENI (CDR2) are obtained from the germline V gene. V is reduced by 1 base and J by 1 base, leaving a spacing of 11 bases between them. Standard criteria were used to diagnose CVID, namely serum IgG, IgA and/or IgM reduced below the normal range together with specific antibody deficiency. There were 40 to 45 subjects in the CVID group (about 30 male and roughly 15 female), ranging in age from about 8 to 70 years, with a mean age of 40. Most CVID patients and most healthy controls were of Caucasian heritage. At the time of study participation, every CVID subject had been on replacement immunoglobulin therapy for one year or longer. At the time of blood collection, no CVID subject was ill or was being treated with immunomodulatory or immunosuppressive medication. Heparinized peripheral whole blood samples of roughly 5 to 9 ml were obtained from each donor. Genomic DNA from adults with common variable immune deficiency (CVID) and from healthy adult controls was used for sequencing of TCRbeta CDR3 repertoires. To isolate peripheral blood mononuclear cells, diluted blood was subjected to density centrifugation over Hypaque 1077 or Ficoll-Paque. Unsorted mononuclear cells served as the source of genomic DNA, which was extracted either by Qiagen column purification or by a centrifugation-based method.

The sequencing sample was made of peripheral blood mononuclear cells. The chain is encoded by TRBV18 joined to TRBJ1-3; the D region possibly corresponds to TRBD1 (5 bases align). The clonotype was recovered from a human donor with common variable immunodeficiency. Partial CDR3 DNA: TGTGCCAGCTCACCACGCTCGCCAGGGTCTGGAAACACC. It specifies CASSPRSPGSGNT. The complete CDR3 reads CASSPRSPGSGNTIYF. The variable domain in full, with residues beyond the CDR3 obtained from the reference TRBV18 and TRBJ1-3 genes, is NAGVMQNPRHLVRRRGQEARLRCSPMKGHSHVYWYRQLPEEGLKFMVYLQKENIIDESGMPKERFSAEFPKEGPSILRIQQVVRGDSAAYFCASSPRSPGSGNTIYFGEGSWLTVV.